This T cell receptor beta chain was observed in a study of CD8+ T cells in alopecia areata. Study-wide background: At a dose of 5 to 10 mg twice daily, oral tofacitinib was given to treated patients.

Following extraction, RNA underwent reverse transcription to cDNA, which served as the sequencing template. TCRdb's table, derived via immunoSEQ multiplex PCR, lists solely in-frame clones and lacks some. The sample contains 140,000 to 150,000 clones, about 87% of which appear only once. CDR3 length: 15 amino acids. The germline CDR1 and CDR2 sequences are SGHAT and FQNNGV. Between the trimmed V and J ends, which lost 0 bases and 5 bases, there was a span of 10 bases. The chain couples TRBV11-2 to TRBJ2-2; D gene unclear. This sequence was found in a human donor with alopecia areata. The source material was CD8+ T cells sorted from blood, sampled at week 0. CDR3 sequence: CASSLDIPETGELFF. The CDR3 DNA reads TGTGCCAGCAGCTTAGATATCCCGGAAACCGGGGAGCTGTTTTTT.